The clone carrying this T cell receptor (beta chain) was seen a few times. This entry belongs to a study of T cell repertoires in cytomegalovirus infection. TCRdb analysed the reads with MiXCR anew, one entry per CDR3 protein. This table has nearly 450,000 distinct CDR3 sequences, 25% to 40% appearing once. The germline gives CDR1 MDHEN, CDR2 SYDVKM. The CDR3 is 14 residues long. Between the trimmed V and J ends, which lost 3 bases and 6 bases, there was a span of 12 bases. The rearrangement links TRBV28 to TRBJ2-1; D not resolved. The sequence derives from a human donor in good health (CMV status not recorded). Some clones in this sample may be carry-over from other donors' samples. Input material: PBMCs. This CDR3 is CASSFRAMGNEQFF. The DNA of the CDR3 is TGTGCCAGCAGTTTCCGGGCAATGGGCAATGAGCAGTTCTTC. Combining the CDR3 with reference TRBV28 and TRBJ2-1 gives the whole variable domain DVKVTQSSRYLVKRTGEKVFLECVQDMDHENMFWYRQDPGLGLRLIYFSYDVKMKEKGDIPEGYSVSREKKERFSLILESASTNQTSMYLCASSFRAMGNEQFFGPGTRLTVL.